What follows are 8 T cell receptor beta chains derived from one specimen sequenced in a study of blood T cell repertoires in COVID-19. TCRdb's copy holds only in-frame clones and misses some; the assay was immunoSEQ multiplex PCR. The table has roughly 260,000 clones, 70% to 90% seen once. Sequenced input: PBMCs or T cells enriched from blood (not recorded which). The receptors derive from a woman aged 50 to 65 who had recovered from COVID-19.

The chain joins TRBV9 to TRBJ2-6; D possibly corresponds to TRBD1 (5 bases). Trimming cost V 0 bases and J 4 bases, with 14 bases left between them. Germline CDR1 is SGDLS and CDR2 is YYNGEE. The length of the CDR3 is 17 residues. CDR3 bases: TGTGCCAGCAGCGTAGAGTCAGGACAAAGGGGGGCCAACGTCCTGACTTTC. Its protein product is CASSVESGQRGANVLTF.

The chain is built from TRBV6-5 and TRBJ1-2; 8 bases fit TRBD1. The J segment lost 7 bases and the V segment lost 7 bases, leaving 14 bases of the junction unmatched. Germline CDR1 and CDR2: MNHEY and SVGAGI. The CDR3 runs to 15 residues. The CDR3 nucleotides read TGTGCCAGCACCCACGCTGCGGCAGGGGGCTCTGGCTACACCTTC. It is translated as CASTHAAAGGSGYTF.

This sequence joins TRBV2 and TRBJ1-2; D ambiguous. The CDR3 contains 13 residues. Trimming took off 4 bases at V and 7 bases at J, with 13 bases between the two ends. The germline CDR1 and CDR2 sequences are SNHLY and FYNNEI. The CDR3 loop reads CASSGTGGSGYTF. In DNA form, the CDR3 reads TGTGCCAGCAGTGGGACGGGTGGGAGTGGCTACACCTTC.

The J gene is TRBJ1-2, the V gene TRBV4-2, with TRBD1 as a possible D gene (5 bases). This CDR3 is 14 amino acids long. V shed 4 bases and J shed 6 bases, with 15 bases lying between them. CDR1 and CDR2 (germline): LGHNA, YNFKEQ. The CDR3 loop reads CASSLEGQYDGYTF. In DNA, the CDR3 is TGTGCCAGCAGCCTGGAGGGGCAATACGATGGCTACACCTTC.

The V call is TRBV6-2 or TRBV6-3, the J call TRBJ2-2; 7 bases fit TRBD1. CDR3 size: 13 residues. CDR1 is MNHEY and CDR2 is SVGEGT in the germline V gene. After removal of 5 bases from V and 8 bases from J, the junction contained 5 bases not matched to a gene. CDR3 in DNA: TGTGCCAGCAGTCGACAGGGTTCTGGGGAGCTGTTTTTT. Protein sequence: CASSRQGSGELFF.

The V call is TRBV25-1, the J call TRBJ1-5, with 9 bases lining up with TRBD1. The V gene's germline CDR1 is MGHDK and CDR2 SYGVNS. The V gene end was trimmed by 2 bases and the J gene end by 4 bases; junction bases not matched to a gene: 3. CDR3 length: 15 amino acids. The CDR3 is CASSERQGGNQPQHF. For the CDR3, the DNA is TGTGCCAGCAGTGAAAGACAGGGGGGTAATCAGCCCCAGCATTTT.

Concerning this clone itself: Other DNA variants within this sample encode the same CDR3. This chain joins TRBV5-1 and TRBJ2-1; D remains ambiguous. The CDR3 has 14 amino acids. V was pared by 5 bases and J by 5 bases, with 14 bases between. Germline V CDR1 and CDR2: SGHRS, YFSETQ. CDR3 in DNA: TGCGCCAGCAGTCCCGGCGGAGCTAACAATGAGCAGTTCTTC. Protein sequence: CASSPGGANNEQFF.

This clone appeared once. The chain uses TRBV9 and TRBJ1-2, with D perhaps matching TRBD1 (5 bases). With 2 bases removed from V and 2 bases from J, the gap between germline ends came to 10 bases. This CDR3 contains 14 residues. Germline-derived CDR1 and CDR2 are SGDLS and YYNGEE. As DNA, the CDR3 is TGTGCCAGCAGCGTTTCAGGGTTGAACTATGGCTACACCTTC. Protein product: CASSVSGLNYGYTF.